The rows below give T cell receptor beta chains drawn from one sample of a study of PD-1 blockade in classical Hodgkin lymphoma. Produced via immunoSEQ multiplex PCR; TCRdb's table is partial and in-frame only. The table shows roughly 96,000 clones, with about 92% occurring only once. Material: peripheral blood mononuclear cells (PBMCs), obtained before the fourth cycle of nivolumab. Receptors were obtained from a human donor with classical Hodgkin lymphoma. Each CDR3 is given with its conserved first and last residue. The order of the fields is J gene, clone size, V gene, D gene, CDR3 DNA, CDR3 protein. A D gene is named only where the DNA matches it firmly. The size of a clone is reported for some rows only, either as once, few or many, or as a class for expanded clones.

J: TRBJ2-1; size: .; V: TRBV5-5; D: TRBD2; DNA: TGTGCCAGCAGCTTGGGGACTAGATATAATGAGCAGTTCTTC; CDR3: CASSLGTRYNEQFF
J: TRBJ2-7; size: .; V: TRBV18; D: .; DNA: TGTGCCAGCTCAGGACTGCCGGGACGTTGGGCCTACGAGCAGTACTTC; CDR3: CASSGLPGRWAYEQYF
J: TRBJ1-6; size: .; V: TRBV19; D: .; DNA: TGTGCCAGTAGTATAGTCGCCAGGAAACATTCACCCCTCCACTTT; CDR3: CASSIVARKHSPLHF
J: TRBJ1-5; size: .; V: TRBV7-9; D: .; DNA: TGTGCCAGCAGCTTAGGAGGGACCAGGAGCAATCAGCCCCAGCATTTT; CDR3: CASSLGGTRSNQPQHF
J: TRBJ1-2; size: .; V: TRBV28; D: .; DNA: TGTGCCAGCAGTATAAACGGAGACTCTAGTGACTATGGCTACACCTTC; CDR3: CASSINGDSSDYGYTF
J: TRBJ1-5; size: .; V: TRBV28; D: .; DNA: TGTGCCAGTTGGCGGTTGGCACAGCCCCAGCATTTT; CDR3: CASWRLAQPQHF
J: TRBJ2-5; size: .; V: TRBV28; D: TRBD1; DNA: TGTGCCAGCAGCGAAGACAGGGTAGGCCAAGAGACCCAGTACTTC; CDR3: CASSEDRVGQETQYF
J: TRBJ1-5; size: .; V: TRBV6-6; D: .; DNA: TGTGCCAGCAGTTACTCGGAGGGGTTGGGCAATCAGCCCCAGCATTTT; CDR3: CASSYSEGLGNQPQHF
J: TRBJ1-2; size: .; V: TRBV9; D: .; DNA: TGTGCCAGCAGTGAGACGGGACAAGGTTACTATGGCTACACCTTC; CDR3: CASSETGQGYYGYTF
J: TRBJ1-2; size: .; V: TRBV7-9; D: TRBD1; DNA: TGTGCCAGCAGCGGACAGGCCATATACGGCTTTAATGGCTACACCTTC; CDR3: CASSGQAIYGFNGYTF
J: TRBJ1-5; size: .; V: TRBV19; D: .; DNA: TGTGCCAGCAAAAACGTCGGGGGATATAGCAATCAGCCCCAGCATTTT; CDR3: CASKNVGGYSNQPQHF
J: TRBJ2-7; size: .; V: TRBV27; D: TRBD2; DNA: TGTGCCAGCAGTCCCGGCGCGGGGACTACCCGAACCTACGAGCAGTACTTC; CDR3: CASSPGAGTTRTYEQYF
J: TRBJ2-7; size: few; V: TRBV6-1; D: .; DNA: TGTGCCAGCAGTGAGACAGGCCCCTACGAGCAGTACTTC; CDR3: CASSETGPYEQYF
J: TRBJ1-1; size: .; V: TRBV29-1; D: .; DNA: TGCAGCGTTCCGGCAGTCGGAGGAGATACTGAAGCTTTCTTT; CDR3: CSVPAVGGDTEAFF
J: TRBJ1-1; size: .; V: TRBV4-2; D: TRBD1; DNA: TGTGCCAGCAGCCTACCGGGACAGGGTGGACGTGCTTTCTTT; CDR3: CASSLPGQGGRAFF
J: TRBJ2-1; size: .; V: TRBV7-3; D: .; DNA: TGTGCCAGCAGCTTACTGGGAATCGAGAGGAATGAGCAGTTCTTC; CDR3: CASSLLGIERNEQFF
J: TRBJ1-2; size: .; V: TRBV5-6; D: TRBD1; DNA: TGTGCCAGCAGCCTTTTCGCGGGACAGAAGTATGGCTACACCTTC; CDR3: CASSLFAGQKYGYTF